This is a list of T cell receptor beta chains from one sample in a study of cytomegalovirus exposure and HLA in healthy donors. Sequencing was performed with immunoSEQ multiplex PCR; in TCRdb, only in-frame clones are kept and a portion is missing. The table shows some 160,000 clones, with 60% to 85% occurring only once. The specimen was PBMCs. These receptors all come from a woman between 40 and 50 years old in good health and CMV-seronegative. CDR3s include the opening cysteine and the closing phenylalanine or tryptophan. Fields, in order: D gene, V gene, clone size, J gene, CDR3 protein, CDR3 DNA. D genes are given only for firm matches. The size entry is marked missing in some rows and otherwise reads once, few, many or a size class.

d_gene: TRBD2
v_gene: TRBV14
abundance: NA
j_gene: TRBJ2-1
CDR3aa: CASSQEKHGGGVWNEQFF
CDR3nt: TGTGCCAGCAGCCAAGAGAAGCATGGCGGGGGGGTTTGGAATGAGCAGTTCTTC

d_gene: TRBD2
v_gene: TRBV2
abundance: NA
j_gene: TRBJ2-7
CDR3aa: CASTPMTSGGGEQYF
CDR3nt: TGTGCCAGCACTCCTATGACTAGCGGGGGGGGAGAGCAGTACTTC

d_gene: TRBD1
v_gene: TRBV5-4
abundance: NA
j_gene: TRBJ2-3
CDR3aa: CASSSPGTGITDTQYF
CDR3nt: TGTGCCAGCAGCTCCCCCGGGACAGGGATAACAGATACGCAGTATTTT

d_gene: NA
v_gene: TRBV5-1
abundance: NA
j_gene: TRBJ2-7
CDR3aa: CASSLAGDAHYEQYF
CDR3nt: TGCGCCAGCAGCTTGGCAGGGGATGCACACTACGAGCAGTACTTC

d_gene: NA
v_gene: TRBV12-5
abundance: once
j_gene: TRBJ2-7
CDR3aa: CASGLGRDEQYF
CDR3nt: TGTGCTAGTGGTTTGGGGAGGGACGAGCAGTACTTC

d_gene: NA
v_gene: TRBV5-4
abundance: NA
j_gene: TRBJ1-4
CDR3aa: CASSLDRGTNEKLFF
CDR3nt: TGTGCCAGCAGCTTGGATAGGGGGACTAATGAAAAACTGTTTTTT

d_gene: NA
v_gene: TRBV12-5
abundance: NA
j_gene: TRBJ2-4
CDR3aa: CASGITGSVGFQYF
CDR3nt: TGTGCTAGTGGTATCACCGGGTCCGTTGGATTTCAGTACTTC

d_gene: TRBD1
v_gene: TRBV7-8
abundance: NA
j_gene: TRBJ2-1
CDR3aa: CASSHTRGIQFSYNEQFF
CDR3nt: TGTGCCAGCAGCCATACCAGGGGGATACAATTCTCCTACAATGAGCAGTTCTTC

d_gene: NA
v_gene: TRBV5-4
abundance: NA
j_gene: TRBJ2-4
CDR3aa: CASSLAVTTKNIQYF
CDR3nt: TGTGCCAGCAGCTTGGCGGTCACGACCAAAAACATTCAGTACTTC

d_gene: TRBD2
v_gene: TRBV4-2
abundance: NA
j_gene: TRBJ2-3
CDR3aa: CASSQLAGRGGTDTQYF
CDR3nt: TGTGCCAGCAGCCAGCTAGCGGGGCGAGGCGGTACAGATACGCAGTATTTT

d_gene: TRBD2
v_gene: TRBV10-3
abundance: once
j_gene: TRBJ2-7
CDR3aa: CAISESSGETYEQYF
CDR3nt: TGTGCCATCAGTGAGTCAAGCGGGGAGACCTACGAGCAGTACTTC

d_gene: NA
v_gene: TRBV15
abundance: NA
j_gene: TRBJ2-2
CDR3aa: CATSSHSLPGARTGELFF
CDR3nt: TGTGCCACCAGCAGCCACAGCCTTCCAGGGGCGAGGACCGGGGAGCTGTTTTTT

d_gene: TRBD2
v_gene: TRBV4-1
abundance: NA
j_gene: TRBJ2-1
CDR3aa: CASSQGPGTSGGGGFF
CDR3nt: TGCGCCAGCAGCCAGGGCCCCGGGACTAGCGGGGGCGGGGGGTTCTTC

d_gene: NA
v_gene: TRBV21-1
abundance: NA
j_gene: TRBJ1-1
CDR3aa: CASSKHKRGLPNTEAFF
CDR3nt: TGTGCCAGCAGCAAACACAAGAGGGGGCTCCCGAACACTGAAGCTTTCTTT

d_gene: NA
v_gene: TRBV6-6
abundance: NA
j_gene: TRBJ1-5
CDR3aa: CASSYHRTSDQPQHF
CDR3nt: TGTGCCAGCAGTTACCACAGGACGTCCGATCAGCCCCAGCATTTT

d_gene: NA
v_gene: TRBV5-8
abundance: NA
j_gene: TRBJ1-3
CDR3aa: CASSLTGTGGNTIYF
CDR3nt: TGTGCCAGCAGCTTGACAGGGACGGGCGGAAACACCATATATTTT

d_gene: NA
v_gene: TRBV7-9
abundance: NA
j_gene: TRBJ2-2
CDR3aa: CASSPRLSQAGELFF
CDR3nt: TGTGCCAGCAGCCCAAGGCTATCCCAGGCCGGGGAGCTGTTTTTT

d_gene: TRBD2
v_gene: TRBV6-4
abundance: NA
j_gene: TRBJ2-3
CDR3aa: CASSISGGARDTQYF
CDR3nt: TGTGCCAGCAGTATCAGCGGGGGGGCTAGAGATACGCAGTATTTT

d_gene: NA
v_gene: TRBV5-1
abundance: NA
j_gene: TRBJ2-5
CDR3aa: CASSLLTYPQETQYF
CDR3nt: TGCGCCAGCAGCTTGTTAACTTACCCCCAAGAGACCCAGTACTTC

d_gene: NA
v_gene: TRBV2
abundance: once
j_gene: TRBJ1-2
CDR3aa: CASSGEGYGYTF
CDR3nt: TGTGCCAGCAGTGGAGAGGGCTATGGCTACACCTTC

d_gene: TRBD2
v_gene: TRBV7-3
abundance: NA
j_gene: TRBJ2-1
CDR3aa: CASSRAGTSGYNEQFF
CDR3nt: TGTGCCAGCAGCAGGGCCGGGACTAGCGGCTACAATGAGCAGTTCTTC

d_gene: TRBD2
v_gene: TRBV18
abundance: NA
j_gene: TRBJ2-7
CDR3aa: CASSPSGLAGGLEQYF
CDR3nt: TGTGCCAGCTCACCTTCCGGACTAGCGGGGGGCTTGGAGCAGTACTTC

d_gene: TRBD1
v_gene: TRBV2
abundance: NA
j_gene: TRBJ2-7
CDR3aa: CASRVRGHEQYF
CDR3nt: TGTGCCAGCAGGGTTAGGGGGCACGAGCAGTACTTC

d_gene: TRBD1
v_gene: TRBV5-1
abundance: NA
j_gene: TRBJ1-2
CDR3aa: CASSLVAGGPSPYGYTF
CDR3nt: TGCGCCAGCAGCTTGGTGGCAGGGGGCCCGTCTCCCTATGGCTACACCTTC